This entry describes one T cell receptor beta chain. Its antigen is not identified. These data belong to a study of cytomegalovirus exposure and HLA in healthy donors. Study information: In a previous analysis, nearly 120 million unique TCR beta sequences were found from roughly 200 million T cells.

Germline V gene sequence: CDR1 SEHNR, CDR2 FQNEAQ (reference sequence). This CDR3 is 14 amino acids long. Trimming cost V 5 bases and J 4 bases; bases outside gene matches: 6. Study-wide points: In a later analysis, TCR beta V- and J-gene trimming was associated with a missense DCLRE1C variant. The authors later found most CMV-associated TCR beta chains appeared HLA-restricted. Segments of the TCR beta V type were, in most cases, productive about 87% or about 30% of the time in an earlier analysis.

The PCR made use of 60 Vbeta and 13 Jbeta primers. Assay used: immunoSEQ multiplex PCR; TCRdb lists only in-frame clones, some missing. The sample contains about 170,000 clones, 75% to 85% of which appear only once. This receptor was taken from a woman in her 30s in good health and CMV-seropositive. The chain combines TRBV7-9 with TRBJ2-5; TRBD1 matches 8 bases. The sequencing input was PBMCs. The CDR3 is CASSRQGNPETQYF. The CDR3, as DNA: TGTGCCAGCAGCCGACAGGGGAATCCAGAGACCCAGTACTTC.